A selection of T cell receptor beta chains follows, all from one sample in a study of shared clonotypes between healthy human individuals. Data came from immunoSEQ multiplex PCR; TCRdb stores just in-frame clones and leaves some out. The profile covers roughly 700,000 clones, with 74% appearing a single time and 1.5% to 2% taken by the ten largest. The sample taken for sequencing was memory CD4+ T cells sorted from blood. Every receptor here comes from a woman aged 25 to 39 in good health. Both conserved end residues are part of each CDR3. D genes are given only for firm matches. Part of the rows lack a size; the others show once, few, many or a class for expanded clones.

d_call,clone_size,j_call,v_call,cdr3_nt,cdr3_aa
TRBD1,few,TRBJ2-5,TRBV6-1,TGTGCCAGCAGCCACAGGGGTGGCGAAGAGACCCAGTACTTC,CASSHRGGEETQYF
TRBD1,-,TRBJ1-2,TRBV6-4,TGTGCCAGCAGTCGGGACAGGACCGGGGGGGGCTACACCTTC,CASSRDRTGGGYTF
TRBD1,-,TRBJ2-7,TRBV29-1,TGCAGCGCAGCCGACAGGGGGTACGGCGAGCAGTACTTC,CSAADRGYGEQYF
TRBD1,-,TRBJ1-1,TRBV4-1,TGCGCCAGCAGCTTAACAGGGGATTCTGAAGCTTTCTTT,CASSLTGDSEAFF
TRBD1,-,TRBJ2-1,TRBV28,TGTGCCAGCAGTCCCATCGGCCTACAGGGGTACAATGAGCAGTTCTTC,CASSPIGLQGYNEQFF
TRBD2,-,TRBJ2-1,TRBV4-1,TGCGCCAGCAGCCAACTAGCGGGAGCAGGCAATGAGCAGTTCTTC,CASSQLAGAGNEQFF
TRBD1,-,TRBJ2-7,TRBV7-6,TGTGCCAGCAGCTCCGGCCCCCGGCAGGGGGCTGATGAGCAGTACTTC,CASSSGPRQGADEQYF
TRBD2,once,TRBJ2-3,TRBV9,TGTGCCAGCAGCCCTTGGACTAGCCATGACACAGATACGCAGTATTTT,CASSPWTSHDTDTQYF
-,-,TRBJ2-3,TRBV7-9,TGTGCCAGCAGCCCCTGGGACTTGACTTATACGCAGTATTTT,CASSPWDLTYTQYF
TRBD2,-,TRBJ2-1,TRBV9,TGTGCCAGCAGCGTCAGAGCGGGAGATGAGCAGTTCTTC,CASSVRAGDEQFF
-,-,TRBJ2-3,TRBV7-9,TGTGCCAGCAGCTTAGCCGGGACCCAGGGAGATACGCAGTATTTT,CASSLAGTQGDTQYF
-,-,TRBJ2-7,TRBV27,TGTGCCAGCTCCCTGGAGACCGGGACAATCACCTACGAGCAGTACTTC,CASSLETGTITYEQYF
TRBD2,-,TRBJ2-1,TRBV6-1,TGTGCCAGCAGTGGAGGGGGACTAGCGGGAGCCCGGCCGAACAATGAGCAGTTCTTC,CASSGGGLAGARPNNEQFF
-,-,TRBJ1-3,TRBV5-1,TGCGCCAGCAGCTGGATGGACTCTGGAAACACCATATATTTT,CASSWMDSGNTIYF
-,-,TRBJ1-1,TRBV9,TGTGCCAGCAGCCCTATCGACAGGGAAGCTTTCTTT,CASSPIDREAFF
TRBD1,-,TRBJ2-6,TRBV28,TGTGCCAGCAGAAAAACCGGGACAGTCGCGTTACGGGGGGCCAACGTCCTGACTTTC,CASRKTGTVALRGANVLTF
-,-,TRBJ1-5,TRBV7-3,TGTGCCAGCAGCTCTTCCGGTCAGCCCCAGCATTTT,CASSSSGQPQHF
-,once,TRBJ2-5,TRBV5-1,TGCGCCAGCAGCCAATCAGTTCAAGAGACCCAGTACTTC,CASSQSVQETQYF
-,few,TRBJ1-4,TRBV28,TGTGCCAGCAGTCCCACATCAGGGGAGGTAGAAAAACTGTTTTTT,CASSPTSGEVEKLFF
TRBD1,few,TRBJ1-2,TRBV9,TGTGCCAGCAGCGACAGGGGGGGGTATGGCTACACCTTC,CASSDRGGYGYTF
-,-,TRBJ2-3,TRBV7-9,TGTGCCAGCAGCCGATCGTTTGGGACAGATACGCAGTATTTT,CASSRSFGTDTQYF
-,few,TRBJ2-7,TRBV28,TGTGCCAGCAAGAGGGGCCAGGTGGACTACGAGCAGTACTTC,CASKRGQVDYEQYF
-,-,TRBJ1-1,TRBV28,TGTGCCACTGAACCGGGACGGAGAAACACTGAAGCTTTCTTT,CATEPGRRNTEAFF
-,-,TRBJ2-2,TRBV4-1,TGCGCCAGCAGCCCCTATAGTAGCGGAAGCAACCCTTCGAACACCGGGGAGCTGTTTTTT,CASSPYSSGSNPSNTGELFF
TRBD2,-,TRBJ2-1,TRBV6-6,TGTGCCAGCAGTTTGGGGGAGGGGCCCCACAATGAGCAGTTCTTC,CASSLGEGPHNEQFF
-,-,TRBJ1-5,TRBV18,TGTGCCAGCTCAATGGGCGGTAATCAGCCCCAGCATTTT,CASSMGGNQPQHF
-,-,TRBJ2-2,TRBV2,TGTGCCAGCAAGCGTCGTCACACCGGGGAGCTGTTTTTT,CASKRRHTGELFF
-,-,TRBJ2-3,TRBV19,TGTGCCAGTAGTCCCCGGACTAGCACAGATACGCAGTATTTT,CASSPRTSTDTQYF
TRBD2,few,TRBJ2-5,TRBV5-1,TGCGCCAGCAGCTTCGGACTAGCGGGATACAAACGGGCAGAGACCCAGTACTTC,CASSFGLAGYKRAETQYF
TRBD1,few,TRBJ1-4,TRBV6-1,TGTGCCAGCAGTGAAGGGGACAGGGCGGGAAAACTGTTTTTT,CASSEGDRAGKLFF
-,-,TRBJ2-3,TRBV28,TGTGCCAGCACAGCGGCCTCAGATACGCAGTATTTT,CASTAASDTQYF
TRBD2,-,TRBJ2-1,TRBV30,TGTGCCTGGAGACGGGAGGGGCCTAATGAGCAGTTCTTC,CAWRREGPNEQFF
TRBD1,-,TRBJ1-1,TRBV7-9,TGTGCCAGCAGCTTTGACAGGGGAATGAGTCGGGACACTGAAGCTTTCTTT,CASSFDRGMSRDTEAFF
TRBD2,-,TRBJ2-5,TRBV15,TGTGCCACCAGCAGAGATTGGGGGAGGGGACCCCAAGAGACCCAGTACTTC,CATSRDWGRGPQETQYF
-,-,TRBJ2-7,TRBV5-5,TGTGCCAGCAGCTTGGAAGTCCGCGAGCAGTACTTC,CASSLEVREQYF
TRBD2,-,TRBJ2-2,TRBV4-1,TGCGCCAGCAGCCCGGGGACTACGGTTGAGTACGGGGAGCTGTTTTTT,CASSPGTTVEYGELFF
TRBD1,-,TRBJ1-2,TRBV28,TGTGCCAGCAGTGAGGACAGGAGAACCTATGGCTACACCTTC,CASSEDRRTYGYTF
-,-,TRBJ2-1,TRBV9,TGTGCCAGCAGCCCACAGGGTGCCGGATACAATGAGCAGTTCTTC,CASSPQGAGYNEQFF
-,once,TRBJ1-4,TRBV9,TGTGCCAGCAGCGTAGAATCAGGCGGGAGGAAACTGTTTTTT,CASSVESGGRKLFF
-,-,TRBJ2-7,TRBV2,TGTGCCAGCAGTCGGGTTAGTCGCGAGCAGTACTTC,CASSRVSREQYF
TRBD2,-,TRBJ2-1,TRBV28,TGTGCCAGCAGCATCAGCGGGGTTGTTCGCAATGAGCAGTTCTTC,CASSISGVVRNEQFF
-,-,TRBJ1-5,TRBV6-4,TGTGCCAGCTCTATAGACGAGAATCAGCCCCAGCATTTT,CASSIDENQPQHF
-,-,TRBJ2-5,TRBV11-2,TGTGCCAGCAGCAACCGGGACTCCCAAGAGACCCAGTACTTC,CASSNRDSQETQYF
-,-,TRBJ2-3,TRBV2,TGTGCCAGCAGTGAAAGGAGGGCCCAAGACATGAGTACGCAGTATTTT,CASSERRAQDMSTQYF
-,once,TRBJ2-2,TRBV19,TGTGCCAGTAAGAGGCGGAGAGCGAACACCGGGGAGCTGTTTTTT,CASKRRRANTGELFF
-,few,TRBJ2-7,TRBV28,TGTGCCAGCAGCCCCAATCCGAGGCCCTACGAGCAGTACTTC,CASSPNPRPYEQYF
TRBD1,-,TRBJ2-1,TRBV6-6,TGTGCCAGCTGGGACAGATACAATGAGCAGTTCTTC,CASWDRYNEQFF
TRBD1,-,TRBJ1-1,TRBV28,TGTGCCAGCAGTTTCCCGCAGGGGGAAACTTTCTTT,CASSFPQGETFF
-,-,TRBJ1-1,TRBV11-2,TGTGCCAGCAGCTTAGATTTCGGGTCGGGCACTGAAGCTTTCTTT,CASSLDFGSGTEAFF
-,-,TRBJ1-4,TRBV6-1,TGTGCCAGCATCGGCAGCTTATATGAAAAACTGTTTTTT,CASIGSLYEKLFF
-,-,TRBJ1-5,TRBV30,TGTGCCTGGAGTCGGCAGGCCGATCAGCCCCAGCATTTT,CAWSRQADQPQHF
TRBD1,-,TRBJ2-2,TRBV10-1,TGCGCCAGCAGCCGCCGGACAGGGGACACCGGGGAGCTGTTTTTT,CASSRRTGDTGELFF
TRBD1,-,TRBJ2-1,TRBV4-1,TGCGCCAGCAGCCATTCCTGGACAGGGACGTCCTACAATGAGCAGTTCTTC,CASSHSWTGTSYNEQFF
-,few,TRBJ2-5,TRBV2,TGTGCCAGCAGTGACCTGGGATTGCTACCCCCCGTTTATCAAGAGACCCAGTACTTC,CASSDLGLLPPVYQETQYF
-,-,TRBJ1-4,TRBV5-1,TGCGCCAGCAGCGCAAACGGGGTTAATGAAAAACTGTTTTTT,CASSANGVNEKLFF